The rows below give T cell receptor beta chains drawn from one sample of a study of CD8 T cells in Susac syndrome. Each CDR3 protein is one row after TCRdb ran MiXCR on the immunoSEQ multiplex PCR reads. The data show 150,000 to 200,000 distinct CDR3 sequences, 80% to 95% seen once. The sequenced sample consisted of CD4+ T cells from PBMCs. These receptors were obtained from a human donor in good health. The CDR3 runs from the conserved cysteine through the conserved F or W. The D gene is left open where the match is weak. Clone size appears in some rows only: once, few, many, or a class for an expanded clone.

d_gene	abundance	v_gene	j_gene	CDR3nt	CDR3aa
TRBD1	NA	TRBV3-1	TRBJ1-5	TGTGCCAGCAGCCACGGGACAGCTAATCAGCCCCAGCATTTT	CASSHGTANQPQHF
NA	NA	TRBV10-3	TRBJ2-6	TGTGCCATCAGACCTCGGGACTCTGGGGCCAACGTCCTGACTTTC	CAIRPRDSGANVLTF
NA	NA	TRBV4-1	TRBJ2-5	TGCGCCAGCAGCCAAGACCCGAGGACCCAGTACTTC	CASSQDPRTQYF
TRBD2	NA	TRBV18	TRBJ2-3	TGTGCCAGCTCACCCCTCCAGCGGGGAAGCACAGATACGCAGTATTTT	CASSPLQRGSTDTQYF
NA	NA	TRBV2	TRBJ2-5	TGTGCCAGCAGTGAATCGGGGGAGACCCAGTACTTC	CASSESGETQYF
NA	NA	TRBV7-9	TRBJ1-1	TGTGCCAGCAGCTTCTTTGACGAGAACACTGAAGCTTTCTTT	CASSFFDENTEAFF
TRBD2	NA	TRBV5-1	TRBJ2-2	TGCGCCAGCAGCTTGGGGACTAGCCTTAACACCGGGGAGCTGTTTTTT	CASSLGTSLNTGELFF
TRBD1	NA	TRBV7-8	TRBJ1-5	TGTGCCAGCAGCTTCCTCCGGGACAGGGTATTTCAGCCCCAGCATTTT	CASSFLRDRVFQPQHF
NA	once	TRBV20-1	TRBJ2-2	TGCAGTGCTGAAGACAGCGGGGAGCTGTTTTTT	CSAEDSGELFF
TRBD2	once	TRBV9	TRBJ2-7	TGTGCCAGCAGCGGGGGAGGGCCTCCCTACGAGCAGTACTTC	CASSGGGPPYEQYF
NA	NA	TRBV11-2	TRBJ2-7	TGTGCCAGCAGCCCACCCAGAGCAGGAAGCTCCTACGAGCAGTACTTC	CASSPPRAGSSYEQYF
NA	NA	TRBV9	TRBJ2-5	TGTGCCAGCAGCGTTTCAGCACGAGAGACCCAGTACTTC	CASSVSARETQYF
NA	NA	TRBV7-8	TRBJ1-1	TGTGCCAGCAGCTTATCTGGGACGTTGAACACTGAAGCTTTCTTT	CASSLSGTLNTEAFF
NA	once	TRBV20-1	TRBJ2-2	TGCAGTGCTAGTGTACCTAACACCGGGGAGCTGTTTTTT	CSASVPNTGELFF
NA	NA	TRBV5-1	TRBJ2-6	TGCGCCAGCAGCTTCGGAGGACCGTCCTCTGGGGCCAACGTCCTGACTTTC	CASSFGGPSSGANVLTF
NA	NA	TRBV29-1	TRBJ1-1	TGCAGCGTTCTCGAAGGGTCGTTCGCTGAAGCTTTCTTT	CSVLEGSFAEAFF
NA	NA	TRBV3-1	TRBJ2-7	TGTGCCAGCACCGCGCGTTTTGGTGAGCGGCAGTACTTC	CASTARFGERQYF
TRBD2	NA	TRBV20-1	TRBJ2-1	TGCAGTGCTAGATCCACTAGCGGGGGGACGTACAATGAGCAGTTCTTC	CSARSTSGGTYNEQFF
NA	NA	TRBV2	TRBJ1-6	TGTGCCAGCAGTGAACGGAGGGGGATCCACTTT	CASSERRGIHF
TRBD2	NA	TRBV5-1	TRBJ2-5	TGCGCCAGCAGCAGACTAGCGGGCCACCAAGAGACCCAGTACTTC	CASSRLAGHQETQYF
TRBD2	NA	TRBV4-2	TRBJ2-3	TGTGCCAGCAGCCAAGGGTCCCTAGCGGGGGGGGATACGCAGTATTTT	CASSQGSLAGGDTQYF
TRBD1	NA	TRBV20-1	TRBJ1-1	TGCAGTGCTAGAGATTACGGGGACAGGTCCACTGAAGCTTTCTTT	CSARDYGDRSTEAFF
NA	NA	TRBV2	TRBJ1-6	TGTGCCAGCAGTGTCAACACCGGGCCCCTCCACTTT	CASSVNTGPLHF
TRBD2	NA	TRBV7-3	TRBJ2-1	TGTGCCAGCAGACGTAGCGGGGGCACCCACAATGAGCAGTTCTTC	CASRRSGGTHNEQFF
NA	NA	TRBV10-3	TRBJ2-1	TGTGCCATCAGAGATTTACAGGGCGGCAATGAGCAGTTCTTC	CAIRDLQGGNEQFF
NA	once	TRBV5-1	TRBJ2-3	TGCGCCAGCAGCTTTAGTGGTGTGGATACGCAGTATTTT	CASSFSGVDTQYF
NA	once	TRBV6-5	TRBJ1-1	TGTGCCAGCACCAGGTTCCTAGGCACTGAAGCTTTCTTT	CASTRFLGTEAFF
NA	NA	TRBV7-9	TRBJ2-4	TGTGCCAGCAGCTCCAGGCGCGGGAACATTCAGTACTTC	CASSSRRGNIQYF
NA	NA	TRBV3-1	TRBJ1-4	TGTGCCAGCAGCCCATACTCCGGTAATGAAAAACTGTTTTTT	CASSPYSGNEKLFF
NA	NA	TRBV7-2	TRBJ1-4	TGTGCCAGCAGTCGGAGGGGGGCGGATGAAAAACTGTTTTTT	CASSRRGADEKLFF
NA	NA	TRBV5-1	TRBJ2-5	TGCGCCAGCAGCTTGCAGGGGAGGGGTCAAGAGACCCAGTACTTC	CASSLQGRGQETQYF
NA	NA	TRBV28	TRBJ1-2	TGTGCCAGCAGGTCACCGGGGGGTTGGGACTATGGCTACACCTTC	CASRSPGGWDYGYTF
TRBD2	NA	TRBV27	TRBJ2-7	TGTGCCAGCAGTCCCAGCGGGGGACCGACCTACGAGCAGTACTTC	CASSPSGGPTYEQYF